This entry concerns a single TCR beta chain. This clonotype appeared a few times. Its antigen remains undetermined. No qualities accompany the bases; no much larger clone lies one base away. Ficoll-Paque density gradient centrifugation was the method used to isolate PBMCs. The data derive from a study of T-cell memory formation after mild COVID-19 (dated by TCRdb to 2020 to 2022). For the wider study: TCR sequence clusters from the two donors were largely donor specific. In two donors, T-cell clones that expanded and contracted after mild COVID-19 were tracked by sequencing TCRalpha and TCRbeta repertoires over time. The cohort was made up of two young adult volunteers, one female and one male, who were previously healthy. Here is what the overall study found, with its caveats: From day 15 to 85, contracting clones showed balanced CD4/CD8 phenotypes, whereas a second wave of clones that expanded from day 15 to 37 leaned towards CD4+. The second-wave clones that peaked on day 37 were not confirmed to be SARS-CoV-2 specific. Some responding clones were detected in pre-infection memory, suggesting pre-existing cross-reactive memory T cells joined the SARS-CoV-2 response. Contracting CD4+ clones were found mainly in CM and EM memory subsets, while CD8+ clones were enriched in EMRA. The study included only a couple of mild cases, and larger cohorts that include severe cases with pre-infection samples were judged to be necessary.

This sample was sequenced with an Illumina NovaSeq 6000. Using 5'RACE with constant-segment primers, TCRalpha and TCRbeta cDNA libraries were constructed, with sample barcodes and unique molecular identifiers added in the process. Trizol reagent was used to extract RNA from every sample. Libraries were amplified in two PCR steps, with a second sample barcode and Illumina TruSeq adapters added in the second step. Sequencing of libraries was performed on an Illumina NovaSeq with 2 x 150 bp paired-end reads. The study's processing was this. Reads were demultiplexed and collapsed into UMI-guided consensus sequences with migec v1.2.7. Using mixcr v2.1.11, UMI consensuses were aligned to TRA and TRB V and J templates and then assembled into clonotypes. A clonotype was counted as expanded or contracted only if both edgeR and NoisET called the change significant, with noise models trained on biological replicates. For edgeR calls, a false discovery rate-adjusted p below 0.01 and a log2 fold-change threshold of 1 were applied. As an exploratory analysis of dynamics, PCA with hierarchical clustering was applied to max-normalized trajectories of the 1000 most abundant clonotypes. Separately sequenced CD4+ and CD8+ repertoires were used to assign the CD4 or CD8 phenotype of responding clones. In TCRdb, the public reads were trimmed at Q25 with fastp and aligned with MiXCR, with productive beta chains retained. A single entry per CDR3 protein holds the most common genes and DNA from its merged rows. These V and J calls derive from TCRdb rather than the authors' analysis. This sample lists approximately 500,000 distinct CDR3 sequences; 20% to 25% were detected once. About 12% of the sample comes from the top ten.

The CDR3 holds 17 amino acids from the cysteine to the phenylalanine. The kept DNA is CDR3 alone, 51 bases in frame from the first base. V and J are trimmed by 8 bases and 0 bases, and the gene matches miss 13 bases of the junction. Rearrangement joined TRBV12-3 or TRBV12-4 to TRBJ2-1, with 7 central nucleotides matching TRBD1. Sequencing was done on a sample of PBMCs or a T cell subset sorted from them (not recorded which). The receptor was isolated from an adult woman who had mild COVID-19 (a few samples of this study predate the infection). The sample titles of this study are shuffled in the database, so cell type and time point are left out; the donor was told from shared clones. The CDR3 amino acid sequence is: CASRVWDSQSSYNEQFF. In nucleotide form, the sequence is TGTGCCAGCCGGGTGTGGGACAGTCAGAGCTCCTACAATGAGCAGTTCTTC.